These T cell receptor beta chains were read from a single sample in a study of monozygotic twins with cystic fibrosis. Sequencing was performed with immunoSEQ multiplex PCR; in TCRdb, only in-frame clones are kept and a portion is missing. The sample has approximately 20,000 clones, over 95% seen once. The sample consisted of blood. The source is a girl aged 5-17 years with cystic fibrosis. CDR3s include the opening cysteine and the closing phenylalanine or tryptophan. The D gene is left open where the match is weak. The size field is filled for only some rows; it gives once, few, many or a size class.

V gene	D gene	J gene	clone size	CDR3 DNA	CDR3 protein
TRBV4-1	NA	TRBJ2-7	NA	TGCGCCAGCAGCCCGTGGGGGACACCAAGGACAGACTCCTACGAGCAGTACTTC	CASSPWGTPRTDSYEQYF
TRBV4-2	NA	TRBJ2-1	NA	TGTGCCAGCAGCCAAGAGACCCAAAGCGGTGAGCAGTTCTTC	CASSQETQSGEQFF
TRBV2	TRBD1	TRBJ1-1	NA	TGTGCCAGCAGAAGGACAGGGCCGAATGAAGCTTTCTTT	CASRRTGPNEAFF
TRBV6-1	NA	TRBJ1-5	NA	TGTGCCAGCAGCGCCGAGTATAGCAATCAGCCCCAGCATTTT	CASSAEYSNQPQHF
TRBV7-8	TRBD1	TRBJ2-7	NA	TGTGCCAGCAGGTCTGGACAGGGGGGATTCTACGAGCAGTACTTC	CASRSGQGGFYEQYF
TRBV9	NA	TRBJ2-1	NA	TGTGCCAGCAGCGCCCGACAGTACAATGAGCAGTTCTTC	CASSARQYNEQFF
TRBV10-3	NA	TRBJ1-4	NA	TGTGCCATCAAGGGGTCGCAAAATGAAAAACTGTTTTTT	CAIKGSQNEKLFF
TRBV6-5	NA	TRBJ2-5	NA	TGTGCCAGCAGTTACTACCGGGGAATCCAAGAGACCCAGTACTTC	CASSYYRGIQETQYF
TRBV14	NA	TRBJ2-3	NA	TGTGCCAGTCAGGCGGATACGCAGTATTTT	CASQADTQYF
TRBV4-2	TRBD2	TRBJ2-1	NA	TGTGCCAGCAGCCAAGAATCGCTAGCGGGAGGGAATGAGCAGTTCTTC	CASSQESLAGGNEQFF
TRBV7-2	NA	TRBJ1-3	NA	TGTGCCAGCAGCTTGGGTGGAAACACCATATATTTT	CASSLGGNTIYF
TRBV27	NA	TRBJ2-2	NA	TGTGCCAGCAGTTTCCGACGGGAGCTGTTTTTT	CASSFRRELFF
TRBV28	NA	TRBJ1-4	once	TGTGCCAGCAGTTCCCGGACGCCTGAAAAACTGTTTTTT	CASSSRTPEKLFF
TRBV6-1	TRBD1	TRBJ2-2	NA	TGTGCCAGCAGTGCACAGGGGGACACCGGGGAGCTGTTTTTT	CASSAQGDTGELFF